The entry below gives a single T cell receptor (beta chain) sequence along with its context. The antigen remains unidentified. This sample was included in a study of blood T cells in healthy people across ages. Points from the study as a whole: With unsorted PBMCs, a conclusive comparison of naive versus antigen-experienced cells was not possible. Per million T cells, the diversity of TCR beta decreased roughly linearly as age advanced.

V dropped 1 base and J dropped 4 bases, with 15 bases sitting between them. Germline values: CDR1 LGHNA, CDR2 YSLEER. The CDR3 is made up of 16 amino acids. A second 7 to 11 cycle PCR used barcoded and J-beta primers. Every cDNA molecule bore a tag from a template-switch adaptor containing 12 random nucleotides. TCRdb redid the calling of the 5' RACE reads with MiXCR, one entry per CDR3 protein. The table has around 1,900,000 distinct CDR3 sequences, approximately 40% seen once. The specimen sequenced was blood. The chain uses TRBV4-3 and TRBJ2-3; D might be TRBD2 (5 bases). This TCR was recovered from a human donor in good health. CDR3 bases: TGCGCCAGCAGCCAAGTTGAGGGTTCCTCCCCAGATACGCAGTATTTT. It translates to CASSQVEGSSPDTQYF.